This T cell receptor beta chain emerged from a study of blood T cell repertoires in COVID-19. Whole-study context: Samples taken during acute and convalescent COVID-19 were collected in the United States, Italy and Spain. Nucleic acid was either cDNA or gDNA, and it came from T cells, B-cell-depleted T cells, or PBMCs.

Trimming left V 4 bases short and J 0 bases short, with 11 bases between. Germline CDR1 reads SGDLS; CDR2 reads YYNGEE. The CDR3 is made up of 15 amino acids. Original analysis: Reference gene primer amplification gave estimated nucleated cell counts. Assay used: immunoSEQ multiplex PCR; TCRdb lists only in-frame clones, some missing. V, J and clone size reflect that table, while D and trimming were determined from the DNA. In the table there are roughly 300,000 clones, approximately 85% of which are singletons. V gene TRBV9 combines with J gene TRBJ1-5; the D gene is possibly TRBD1 (5 bases). The sequencing sample was made of peripheral blood. This sequence originates from a human donor in a cohort sampled during active COVID-19. The CDR3 loop reads CASSLGGYSNQPQHF. The DNA for the CDR3 is TGTGCCAGCAGCCTTGGGGGGTATAGCAATCAGCCCCAGCATTTT.